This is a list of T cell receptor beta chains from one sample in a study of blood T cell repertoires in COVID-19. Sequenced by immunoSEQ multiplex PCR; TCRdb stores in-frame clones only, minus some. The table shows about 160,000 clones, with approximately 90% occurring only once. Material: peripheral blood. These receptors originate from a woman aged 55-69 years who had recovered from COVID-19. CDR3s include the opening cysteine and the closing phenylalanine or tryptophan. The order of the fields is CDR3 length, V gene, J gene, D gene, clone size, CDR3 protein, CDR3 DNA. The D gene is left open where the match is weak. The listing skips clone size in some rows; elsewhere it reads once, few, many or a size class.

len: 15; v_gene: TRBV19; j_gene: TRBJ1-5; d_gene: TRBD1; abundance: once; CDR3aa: CASSISRGLAQPQHF; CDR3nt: TGTGCCAGTAGTATAAGCAGGGGGCTGGCTCAGCCCCAGCATTTT
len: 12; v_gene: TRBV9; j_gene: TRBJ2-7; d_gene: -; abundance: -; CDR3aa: CASSQVGYEQYF; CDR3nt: TGTGCCAGCAGCCAGGTCGGCTACGAGCAGTACTTC
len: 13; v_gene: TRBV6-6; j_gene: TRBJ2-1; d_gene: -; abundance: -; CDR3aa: CASSYSPYNEQFF; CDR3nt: TGTGCCAGCAGTTACTCTCCTTACAATGAGCAGTTCTTC
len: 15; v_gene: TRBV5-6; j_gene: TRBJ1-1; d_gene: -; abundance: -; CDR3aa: CASSLVIRVNTEAFF; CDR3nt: TGTGCCAGCAGCTTGGTGATCAGGGTGAACACTGAAGCTTTCTTT
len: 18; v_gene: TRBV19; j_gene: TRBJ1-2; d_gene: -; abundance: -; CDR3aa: CASSNNQGRVYSYYGYTF; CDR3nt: TGTGCCAGTAGTAACAACCAGGGCCGTGTTTATTCCTACTATGGCTACACCTTC
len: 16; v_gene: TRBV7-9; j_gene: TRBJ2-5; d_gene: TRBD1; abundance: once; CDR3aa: CASSYPTGGDQETQYF; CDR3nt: TGTGCCAGCAGCTACCCGACAGGGGGGGACCAAGAGACCCAGTACTTC
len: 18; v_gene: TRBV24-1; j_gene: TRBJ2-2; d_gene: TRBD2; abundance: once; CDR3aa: CATSEASGRNLYTGELFF; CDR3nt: TGTGCCACCAGTGAGGCTAGCGGACGGAATCTATACACCGGGGAGCTGTTTTTT
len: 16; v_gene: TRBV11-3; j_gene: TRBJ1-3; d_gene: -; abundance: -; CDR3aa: CASSLPGAYSGNTIYF; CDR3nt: TGTGCCAGCAGCCTCCCAGGGGCCTACTCTGGAAACACCATATATTTT
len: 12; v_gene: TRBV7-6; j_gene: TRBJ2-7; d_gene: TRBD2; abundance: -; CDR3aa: CASSPGGYEQYF; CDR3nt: TGTGCCAGCAGCCCCGGGGGGTACGAGCAGTACTTC
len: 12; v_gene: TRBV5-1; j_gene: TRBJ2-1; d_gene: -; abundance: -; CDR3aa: CASSVVTGEQFF; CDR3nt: TGCGCCAGCAGCGTCGTCACCGGTGAGCAGTTCTTC
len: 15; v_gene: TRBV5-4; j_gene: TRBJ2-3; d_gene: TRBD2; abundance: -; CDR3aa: CASSLVSGETDTQYF; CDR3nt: TGTGCCAGCAGCTTGGTAAGCGGGGAGACAGATACGCAGTATTTT
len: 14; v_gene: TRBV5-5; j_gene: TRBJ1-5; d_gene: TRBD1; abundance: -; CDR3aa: CASSPGGSNQPQHF; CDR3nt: TGTGCCAGCAGTCCAGGGGGTAGCAATCAGCCCCAGCATTTT
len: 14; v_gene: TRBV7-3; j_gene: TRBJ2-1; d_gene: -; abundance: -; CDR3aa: CASSLAGMNNEQFF; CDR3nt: TGTGCCAGCAGCTTAGCGGGGATGAACAATGAGCAGTTCTTC
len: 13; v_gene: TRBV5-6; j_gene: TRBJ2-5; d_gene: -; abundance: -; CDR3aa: CASSYPGIETQYF; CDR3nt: TGTGCCAGCAGCTACCCAGGGATAGAGACCCAGTACTTC
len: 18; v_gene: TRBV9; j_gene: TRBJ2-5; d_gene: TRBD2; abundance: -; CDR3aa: CASSPRWLAGKQGETQYF; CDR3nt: TGTGCCAGCAGCCCTCGTTGGCTAGCGGGGAAACAGGGAGAGACCCAGTACTTC
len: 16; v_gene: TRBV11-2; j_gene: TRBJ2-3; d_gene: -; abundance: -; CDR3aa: CASSLAPRGRADTQYF; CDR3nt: TGTGCCAGCAGCTTAGCCCCCAGGGGCAGGGCAGATACGCAGTATTTT
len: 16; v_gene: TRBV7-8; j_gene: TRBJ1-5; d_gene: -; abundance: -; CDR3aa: CASSLARVGRNQPQHF; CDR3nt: TGTGCCAGCAGCTTAGCGCGGGTAGGGCGGAATCAGCCCCAGCATTTT
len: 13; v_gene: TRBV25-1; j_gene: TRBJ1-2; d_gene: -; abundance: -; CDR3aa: CASSDPTDYGYTF; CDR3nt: TGTGCCAGCAGTGATCCGACAGACTATGGCTACACCTTC
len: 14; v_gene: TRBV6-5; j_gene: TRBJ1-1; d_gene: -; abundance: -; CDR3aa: CASSFTQGLTEAFF; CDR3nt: TGTGCCAGCAGTTTCACACAGGGCCTCACTGAAGCTTTCTTT
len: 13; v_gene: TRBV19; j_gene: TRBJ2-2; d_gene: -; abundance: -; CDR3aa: CASRHLNTGELFF; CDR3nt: TGTGCCAGTAGACACCTGAACACCGGGGAGCTGTTTTTT
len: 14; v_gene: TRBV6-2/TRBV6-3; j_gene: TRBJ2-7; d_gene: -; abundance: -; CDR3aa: CASSPPGGTYEQYF; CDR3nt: TGTGCCAGCAGTCCCCCCGGCGGAACGTACGAGCAGTACTTC
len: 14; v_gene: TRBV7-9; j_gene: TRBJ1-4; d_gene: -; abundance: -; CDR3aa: CASSVAGANEKLFF; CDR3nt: TGTGCCAGCAGCGTAGCCGGGGCTAATGAAAAACTGTTTTTT
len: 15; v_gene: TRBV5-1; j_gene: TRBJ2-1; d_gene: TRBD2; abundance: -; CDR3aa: CASSLQAGGNNEQFF; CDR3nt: TGCGCCAGCAGCTTGCAAGCGGGGGGGAACAATGAGCAGTTCTTC
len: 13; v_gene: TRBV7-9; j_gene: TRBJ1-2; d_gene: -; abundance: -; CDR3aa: CASSSAVNYGYTF; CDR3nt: TGTGCCAGCAGCTCCGCAGTAAACTATGGCTACACCTTC
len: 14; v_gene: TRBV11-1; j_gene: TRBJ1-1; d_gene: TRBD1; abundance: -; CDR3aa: CASSSRDRGPRAFF; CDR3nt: TGTGCCAGCAGCTCCCGGGACAGGGGCCCTAGGGCTTTCTTT
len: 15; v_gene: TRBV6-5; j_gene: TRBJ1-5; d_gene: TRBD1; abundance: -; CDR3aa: CASSYGTGVNQPQHF; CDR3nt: TGTGCCAGCAGTTACGGGACAGGGGTAAATCAGCCCCAGCATTTT
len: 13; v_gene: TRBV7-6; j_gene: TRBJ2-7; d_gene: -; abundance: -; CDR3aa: CASSPMESYEQYF; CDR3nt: TGTGCCAGCAGCCCGATGGAGTCCTACGAGCAGTACTTC
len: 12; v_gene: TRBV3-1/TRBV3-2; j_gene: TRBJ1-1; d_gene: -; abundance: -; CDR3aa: CASSQPLGEAFF; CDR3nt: TGTGCCAGCAGCCAACCCCTAGGTGAAGCTTTCTTT
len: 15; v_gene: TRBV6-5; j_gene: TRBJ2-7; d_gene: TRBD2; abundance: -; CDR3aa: CASTGTSGGAGEQYF; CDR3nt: TGTGCCAGCACTGGGACTAGCGGGGGGGCGGGCGAGCAGTACTTC
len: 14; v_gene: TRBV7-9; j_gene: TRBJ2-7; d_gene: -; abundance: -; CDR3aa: CASSLVRDSYEQYF; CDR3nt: TGTGCCAGCAGCTTAGTCAGGGACTCCTACGAGCAGTACTTC
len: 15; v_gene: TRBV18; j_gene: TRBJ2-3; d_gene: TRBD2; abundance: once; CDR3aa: CASSPRSGAPDTQYF; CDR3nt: TGTGCCAGCTCACCACGCAGCGGGGCCCCAGATACGCAGTATTTT
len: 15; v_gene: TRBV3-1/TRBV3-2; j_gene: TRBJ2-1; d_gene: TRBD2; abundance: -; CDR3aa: CASSQIAGGQHEQFF; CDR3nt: TGTGCCAGCAGCCAGATAGCGGGGGGGCAACATGAGCAGTTCTTC
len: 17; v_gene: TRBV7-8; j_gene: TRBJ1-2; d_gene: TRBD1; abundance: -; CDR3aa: CASSLAAIGGGNYGYTF; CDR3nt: TGTGCCAGCAGCTTAGCTGCAATTGGAGGGGGCAACTATGGCTACACCTTC
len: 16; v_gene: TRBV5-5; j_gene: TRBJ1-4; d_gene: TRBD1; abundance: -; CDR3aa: CASSQGVGQGYEKLFF; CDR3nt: TGTGCCAGCAGCCAAGGGGTGGGACAGGGATATGAAAAACTGTTTTTT
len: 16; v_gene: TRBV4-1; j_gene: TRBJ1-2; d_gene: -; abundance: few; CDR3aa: CASSQVYPGRVFRYTF; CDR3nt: TGCGCCAGCAGCCAAGTGTATCCGGGCAGGGTGTTCCGCTACACCTTC
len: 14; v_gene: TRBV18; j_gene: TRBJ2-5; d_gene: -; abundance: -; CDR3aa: CASSPGGARETQYF; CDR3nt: TGTGCCAGCTCACCGGGGGGGGCCCGGGAGACCCAGTACTTC
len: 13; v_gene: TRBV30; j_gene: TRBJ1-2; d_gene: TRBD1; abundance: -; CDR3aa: CAWSGDRGYGYTF; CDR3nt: TGTGCCTGGAGCGGGGACAGGGGCTATGGCTACACCTTC
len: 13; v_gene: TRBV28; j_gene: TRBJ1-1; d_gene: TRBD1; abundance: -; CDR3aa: CASMGQLNTEAFF; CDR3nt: TGTGCCAGTATGGGACAGCTGAACACTGAAGCTTTCTTT
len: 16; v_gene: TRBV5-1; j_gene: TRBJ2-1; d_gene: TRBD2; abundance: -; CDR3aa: CASSTPGLASYNEQFF; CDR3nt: TGCGCCAGCAGCACCCCGGGACTAGCCTCCTACAATGAGCAGTTCTTC
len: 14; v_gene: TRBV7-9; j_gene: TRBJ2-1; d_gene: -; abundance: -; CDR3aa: CASSLDARRGEQFF; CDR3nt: TGTGCCAGCAGCTTAGACGCTAGGAGAGGGGAGCAGTTCTTC
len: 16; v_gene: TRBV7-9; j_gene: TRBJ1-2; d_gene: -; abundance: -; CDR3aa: CASSPPGSSFLDGYTF; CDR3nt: TGTGCCAGCAGCCCGCCGGGATCTTCCTTTTTGGATGGCTACACCTTC
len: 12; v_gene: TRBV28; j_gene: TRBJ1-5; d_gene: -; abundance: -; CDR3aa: CASSDRYQPQHF; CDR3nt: TGTGCCAGCAGCGACAGATACCAGCCCCAGCATTTT
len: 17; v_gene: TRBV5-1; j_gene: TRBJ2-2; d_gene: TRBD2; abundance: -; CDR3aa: CASSPPGLAGNTGELFF; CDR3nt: TGCGCCAGCAGCCCACCGGGACTAGCGGGGAACACCGGGGAGCTGTTTTTT
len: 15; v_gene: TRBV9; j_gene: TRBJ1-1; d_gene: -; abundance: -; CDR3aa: CASSPQGQLNTEAFF; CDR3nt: TGTGCCAGCAGCCCGCAAGGACAGCTGAACACTGAAGCTTTCTTT